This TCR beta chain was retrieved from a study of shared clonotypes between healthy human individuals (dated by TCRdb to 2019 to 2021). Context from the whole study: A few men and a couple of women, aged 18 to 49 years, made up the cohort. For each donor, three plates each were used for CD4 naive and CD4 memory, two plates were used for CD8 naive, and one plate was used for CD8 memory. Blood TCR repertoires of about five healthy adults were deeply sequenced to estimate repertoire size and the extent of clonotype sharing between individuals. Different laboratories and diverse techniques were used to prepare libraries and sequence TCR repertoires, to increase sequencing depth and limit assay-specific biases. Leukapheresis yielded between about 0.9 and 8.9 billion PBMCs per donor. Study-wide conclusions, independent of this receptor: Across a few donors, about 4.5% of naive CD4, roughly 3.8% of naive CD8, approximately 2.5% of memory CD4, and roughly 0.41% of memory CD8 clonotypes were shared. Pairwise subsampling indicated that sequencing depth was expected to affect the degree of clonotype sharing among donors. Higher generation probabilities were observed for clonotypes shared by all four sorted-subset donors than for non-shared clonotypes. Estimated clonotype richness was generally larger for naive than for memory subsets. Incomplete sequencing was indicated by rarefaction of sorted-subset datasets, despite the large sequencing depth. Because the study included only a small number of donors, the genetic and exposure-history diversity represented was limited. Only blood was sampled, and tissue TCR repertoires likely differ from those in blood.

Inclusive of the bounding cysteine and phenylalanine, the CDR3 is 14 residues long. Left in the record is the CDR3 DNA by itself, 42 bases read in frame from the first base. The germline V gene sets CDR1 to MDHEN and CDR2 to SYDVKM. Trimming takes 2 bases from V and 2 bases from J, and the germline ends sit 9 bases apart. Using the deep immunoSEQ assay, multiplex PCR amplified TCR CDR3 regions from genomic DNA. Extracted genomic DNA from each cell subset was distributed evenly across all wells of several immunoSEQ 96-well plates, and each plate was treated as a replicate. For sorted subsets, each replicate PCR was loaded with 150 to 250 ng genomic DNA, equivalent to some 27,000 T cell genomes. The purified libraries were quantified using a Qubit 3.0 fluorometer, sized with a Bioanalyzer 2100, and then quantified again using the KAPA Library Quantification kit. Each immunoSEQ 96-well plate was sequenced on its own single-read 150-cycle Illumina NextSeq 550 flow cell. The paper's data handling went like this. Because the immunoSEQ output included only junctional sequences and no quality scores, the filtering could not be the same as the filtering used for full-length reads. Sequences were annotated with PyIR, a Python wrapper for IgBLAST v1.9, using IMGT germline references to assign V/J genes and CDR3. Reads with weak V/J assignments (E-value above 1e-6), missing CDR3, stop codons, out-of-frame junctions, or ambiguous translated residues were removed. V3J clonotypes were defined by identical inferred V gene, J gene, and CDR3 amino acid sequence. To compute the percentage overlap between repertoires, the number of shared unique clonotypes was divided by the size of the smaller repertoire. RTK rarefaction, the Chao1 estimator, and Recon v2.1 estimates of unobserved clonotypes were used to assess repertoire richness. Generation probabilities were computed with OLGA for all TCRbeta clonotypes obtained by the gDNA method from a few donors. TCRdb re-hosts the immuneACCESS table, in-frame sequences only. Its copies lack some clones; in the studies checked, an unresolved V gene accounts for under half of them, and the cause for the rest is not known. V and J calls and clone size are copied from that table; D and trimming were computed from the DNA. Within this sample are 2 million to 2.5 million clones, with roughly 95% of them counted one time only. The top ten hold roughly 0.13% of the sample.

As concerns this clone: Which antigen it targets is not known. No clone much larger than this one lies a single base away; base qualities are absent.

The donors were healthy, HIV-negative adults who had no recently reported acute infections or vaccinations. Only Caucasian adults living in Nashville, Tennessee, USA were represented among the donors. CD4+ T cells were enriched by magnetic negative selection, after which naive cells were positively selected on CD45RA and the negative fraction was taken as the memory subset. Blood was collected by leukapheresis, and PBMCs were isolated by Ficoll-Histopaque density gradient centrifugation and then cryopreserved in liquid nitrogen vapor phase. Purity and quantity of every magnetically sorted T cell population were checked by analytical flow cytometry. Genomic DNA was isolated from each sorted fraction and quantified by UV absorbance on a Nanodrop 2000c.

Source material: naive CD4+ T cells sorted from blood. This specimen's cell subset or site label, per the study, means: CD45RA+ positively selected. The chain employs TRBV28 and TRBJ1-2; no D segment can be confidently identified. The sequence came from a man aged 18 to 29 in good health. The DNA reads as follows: TGTGCCAGCAGTTTAGTGAGACCAAACTATGGCTACACCTTC. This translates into CASSLVRPNYGYTF.